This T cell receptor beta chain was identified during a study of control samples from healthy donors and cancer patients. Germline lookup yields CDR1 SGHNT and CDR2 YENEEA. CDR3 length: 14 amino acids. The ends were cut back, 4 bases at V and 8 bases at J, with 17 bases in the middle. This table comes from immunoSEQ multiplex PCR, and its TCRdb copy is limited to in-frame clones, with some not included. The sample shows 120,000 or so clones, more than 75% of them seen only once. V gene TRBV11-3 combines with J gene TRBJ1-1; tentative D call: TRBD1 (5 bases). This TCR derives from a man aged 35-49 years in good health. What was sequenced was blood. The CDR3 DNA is TGTGCCAGCAGCTCCGGTCACGGGGCGCGAGAAGCTTTCTTT. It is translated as CASSSGHGAREAFF.